This TCR beta chain was documented in a study of control samples from healthy donors and cancer patients. The V gene's germline CDR1 is SEHNR and CDR2 FQNEAQ (reference sequence). This CDR3 has 16 amino acids. V lost 5 bases and J 3 bases, leaving 17 bases between the germline ends. Clones were read by immunoSEQ multiplex PCR, and TCRdb kept only the in-frame ones, dropping some. The sample shows roughly 130,000 clones, 85% to 95% of them seen only once. V is TRBV7-9 and J is TRBJ1-5; D may be TRBD1 (5 bases). Sequencing input: blood. This sequence originates from a man between 18 and 29 years old in good health. The CDR3 sequence is CASSAGPPSYNQPQHF. In DNA, the CDR3 is TGTGCCAGCAGCGCGGGACCGCCCTCCTACAATCAGCCCCAGCATTTT.